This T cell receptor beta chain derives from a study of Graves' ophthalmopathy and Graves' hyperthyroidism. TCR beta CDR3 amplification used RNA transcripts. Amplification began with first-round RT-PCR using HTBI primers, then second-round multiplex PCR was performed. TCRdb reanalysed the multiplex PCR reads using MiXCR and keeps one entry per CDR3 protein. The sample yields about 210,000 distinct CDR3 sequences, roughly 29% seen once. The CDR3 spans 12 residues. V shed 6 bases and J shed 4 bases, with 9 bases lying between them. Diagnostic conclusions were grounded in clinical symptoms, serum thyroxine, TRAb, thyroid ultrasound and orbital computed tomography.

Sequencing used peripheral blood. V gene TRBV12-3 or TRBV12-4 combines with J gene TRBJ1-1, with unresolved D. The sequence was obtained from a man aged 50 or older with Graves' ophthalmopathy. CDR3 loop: CASRLKSTEAFF. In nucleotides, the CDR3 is TGTGCCAGCAGACTCAAGAGCACTGAAGCTTTCTTT.